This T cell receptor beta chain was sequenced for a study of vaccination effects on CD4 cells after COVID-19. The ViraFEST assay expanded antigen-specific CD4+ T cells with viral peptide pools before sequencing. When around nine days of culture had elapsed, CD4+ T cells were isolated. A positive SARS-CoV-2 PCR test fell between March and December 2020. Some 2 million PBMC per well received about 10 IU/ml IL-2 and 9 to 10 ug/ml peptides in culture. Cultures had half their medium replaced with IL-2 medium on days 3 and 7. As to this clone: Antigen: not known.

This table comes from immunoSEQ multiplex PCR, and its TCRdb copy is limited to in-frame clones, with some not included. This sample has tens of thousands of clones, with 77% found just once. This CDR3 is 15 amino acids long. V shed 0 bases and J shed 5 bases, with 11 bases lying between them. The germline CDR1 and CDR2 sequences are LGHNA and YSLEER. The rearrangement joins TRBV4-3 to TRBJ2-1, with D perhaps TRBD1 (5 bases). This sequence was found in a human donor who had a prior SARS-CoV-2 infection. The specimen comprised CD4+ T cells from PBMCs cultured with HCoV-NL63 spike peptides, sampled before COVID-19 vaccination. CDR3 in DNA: TGCGCCAGCAGCCAAGATCGTAGGGGTAACAATGAGCAGTTCTTC. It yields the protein CASSQDRRGNNEQFF.